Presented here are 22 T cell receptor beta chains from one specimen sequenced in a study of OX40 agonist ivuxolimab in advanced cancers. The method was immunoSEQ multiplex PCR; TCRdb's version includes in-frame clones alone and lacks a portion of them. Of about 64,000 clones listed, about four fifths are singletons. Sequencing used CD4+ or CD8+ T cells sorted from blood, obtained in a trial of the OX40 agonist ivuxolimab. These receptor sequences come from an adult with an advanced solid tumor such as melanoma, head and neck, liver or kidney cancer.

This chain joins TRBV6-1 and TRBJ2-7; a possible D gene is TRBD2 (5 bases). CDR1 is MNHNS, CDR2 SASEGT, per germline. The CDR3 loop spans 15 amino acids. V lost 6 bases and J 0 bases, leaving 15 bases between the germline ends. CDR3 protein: CASSRGPSHSYEQYF. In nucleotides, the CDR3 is TGTGCCAGCAGCAGAGGGCCCTCACACTCCTACGAGCAGTACTTC.

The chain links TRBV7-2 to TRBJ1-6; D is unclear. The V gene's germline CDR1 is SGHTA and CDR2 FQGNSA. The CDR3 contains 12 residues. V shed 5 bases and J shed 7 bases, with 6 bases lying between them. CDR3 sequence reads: CASSRVNSPLHF. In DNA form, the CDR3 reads TGTGCCAGCAGCAGGGTCAATTCACCCCTCCACTTT.

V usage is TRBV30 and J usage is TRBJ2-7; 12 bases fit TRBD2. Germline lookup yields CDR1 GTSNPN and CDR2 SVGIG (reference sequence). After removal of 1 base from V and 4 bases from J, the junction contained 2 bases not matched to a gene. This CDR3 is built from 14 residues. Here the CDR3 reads CAWSALAGGYEQYF. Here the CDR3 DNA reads TGTGCCTGGAGTGCCCTAGCGGGAGGGTACGAGCAGTACTTC.

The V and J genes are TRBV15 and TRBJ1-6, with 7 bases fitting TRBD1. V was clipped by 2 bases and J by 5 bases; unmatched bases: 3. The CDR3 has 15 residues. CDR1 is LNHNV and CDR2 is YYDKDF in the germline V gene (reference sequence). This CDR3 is CATSRIDRDNSPLHF. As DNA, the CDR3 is TGTGCCACCAGCAGAATAGACAGGGATAATTCACCCCTCCACTTT.

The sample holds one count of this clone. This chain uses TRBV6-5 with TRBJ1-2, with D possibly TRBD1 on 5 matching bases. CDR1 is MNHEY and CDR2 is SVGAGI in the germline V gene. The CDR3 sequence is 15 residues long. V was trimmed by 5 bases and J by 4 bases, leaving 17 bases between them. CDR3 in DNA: TGTGCCAGCAGTCGGACGAAGGGGACCCCCTATGGCTACACCTTC. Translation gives CASSRTKGTPYGYTF.

The CDR3 reads CASRATSGTDTQYF. CDR3 DNA sequence: TGTGCCAGCAGAGCAACTAGCGGGACGGATACGCAGTATTTT. The V gene is TRBV5-4, the J gene TRBJ2-3, with 10 bases aligning to TRBD2. V trimming: 5 bases; J trimming: 6 bases; junction bases outside the gene matches: 6. Germline-derived CDR1 and CDR2 are SGHNT and YYREEE (reference sequence). This CDR3 spans 14 amino acids.

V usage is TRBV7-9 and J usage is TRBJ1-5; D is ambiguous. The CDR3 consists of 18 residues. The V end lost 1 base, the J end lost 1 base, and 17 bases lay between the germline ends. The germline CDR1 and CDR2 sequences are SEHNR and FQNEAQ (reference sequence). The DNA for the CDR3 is TGTGCCAGCAGCTTAGGTTTCCGTCAGCGAAGAAGCAATCAGCCCCAGCATTTT. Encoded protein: CASSLGFRQRRSNQPQHF.

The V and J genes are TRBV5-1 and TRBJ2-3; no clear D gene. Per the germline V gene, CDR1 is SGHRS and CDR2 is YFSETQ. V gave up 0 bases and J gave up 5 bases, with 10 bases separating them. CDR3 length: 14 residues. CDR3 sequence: CASSLERWEDTQYF. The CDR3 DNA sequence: TGCGCCAGCAGCTTGGAACGGTGGGAAGATACGCAGTATTTT.

The CDR3: CASSLPGLGLETQYF. The CDR3, as DNA: TGTGCCAGCAGCCTGCCGGGACTAGGATTGGAGACCCAGTACTTC. This sequence joins TRBV5-6 and TRBJ2-5; 8 bases fit TRBD2. The V gene's germline CDR1 is SGHDT and CDR2 YYEEEE. CDR3 length equals 15 residues. V lost 4 bases, J lost 5 bases, and 10 bases stayed unmatched.

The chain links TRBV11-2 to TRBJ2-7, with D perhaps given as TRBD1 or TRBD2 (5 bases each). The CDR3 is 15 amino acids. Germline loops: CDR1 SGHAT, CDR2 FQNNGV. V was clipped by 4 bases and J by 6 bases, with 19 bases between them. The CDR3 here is CASSSIRWGLGEQYF. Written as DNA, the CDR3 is TGTGCCAGCAGCTCTATCAGGTGGGGGTTGGGCGAGCAGTACTTC.

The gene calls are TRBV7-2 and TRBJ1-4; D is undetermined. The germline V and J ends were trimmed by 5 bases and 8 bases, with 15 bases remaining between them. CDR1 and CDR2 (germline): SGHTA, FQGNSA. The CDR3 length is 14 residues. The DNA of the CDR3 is TGTGCCAGCAGCCCAGGTTCAACAAGGGAAAAACTGTTTTTT. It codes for CASSPGSTREKLFF.

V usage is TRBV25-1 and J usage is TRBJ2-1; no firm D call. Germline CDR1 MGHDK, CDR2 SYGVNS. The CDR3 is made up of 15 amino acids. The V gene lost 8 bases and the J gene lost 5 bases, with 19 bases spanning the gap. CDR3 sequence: CASEVTSPPHNEQFF. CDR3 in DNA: TGTGCCAGCGAAGTTACTTCGCCTCCCCACAATGAGCAGTTCTTC.

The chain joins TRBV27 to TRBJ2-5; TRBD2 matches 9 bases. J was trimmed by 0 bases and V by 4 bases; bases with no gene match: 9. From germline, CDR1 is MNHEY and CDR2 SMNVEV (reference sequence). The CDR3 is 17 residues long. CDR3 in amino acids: CASSSTISGGYQETQYF. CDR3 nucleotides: TGTGCCAGCAGTTCCACCATCAGCGGGGGGTACCAAGAGACCCAGTACTTC.

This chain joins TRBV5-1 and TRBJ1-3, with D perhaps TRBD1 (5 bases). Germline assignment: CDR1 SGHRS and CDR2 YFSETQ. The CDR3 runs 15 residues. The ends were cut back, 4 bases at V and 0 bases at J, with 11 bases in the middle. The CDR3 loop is CASSTRGGSGNTIYF. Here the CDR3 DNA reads TGCGCCAGCAGCACAAGGGGAGGCTCTGGAAACACCATATATTTT.

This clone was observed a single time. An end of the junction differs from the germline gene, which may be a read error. The CDR3 spells CASSQAIHLF. Written as DNA, the CDR3 is TGTGCCAGTTCACAAGCCATCCACCTTTTC. This sequence joins TRBV19 and TRBJ2-7; D not certain. This CDR3 region has 10 residues. Germline V CDR1 and CDR2: LNHDA, SQIVND (reference sequence).

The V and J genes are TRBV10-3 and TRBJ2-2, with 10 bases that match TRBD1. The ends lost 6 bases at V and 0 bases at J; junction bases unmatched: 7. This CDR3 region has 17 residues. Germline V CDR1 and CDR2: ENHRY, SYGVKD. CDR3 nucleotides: TGTGCCATCAGCGGGGACAGGGGCTACGCGAACACCGGGGAGCTGTTTTTT. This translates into CAISGDRGYANTGELFF.

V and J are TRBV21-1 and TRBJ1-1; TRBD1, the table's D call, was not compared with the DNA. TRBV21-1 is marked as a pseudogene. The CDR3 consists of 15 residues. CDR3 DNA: TGTGCCAGCAGCATTCAGGGGGCCAACCACACTGAAGCTTTCTTT. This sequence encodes CASSIQGANHTEAFF.

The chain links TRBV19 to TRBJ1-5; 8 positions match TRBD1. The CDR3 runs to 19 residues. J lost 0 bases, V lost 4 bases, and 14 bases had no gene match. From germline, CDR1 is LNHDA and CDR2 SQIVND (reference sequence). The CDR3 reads CASSSTGTGLSTSNQPQHF. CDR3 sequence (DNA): TGTGCCAGTAGTAGCACCGGGACAGGTCTCTCTACTAGCAATCAGCCCCAGCATTTT.

CDR3 nucleotides: TGTGCCAGTAGTAGACTAGCGGGGAGCTACGAGCAGTACTTC. This sequence encodes CASSRLAGSYEQYF. The rearrangement uses TRBV19 and TRBJ2-7; 11 bases are shared with TRBD2. This CDR3 contains 14 residues. V lost 4 bases to trimming and J lost 3 bases; unmatched junction nucleotides: 2. Germline V gives CDR1 LNHDA, CDR2 SQIVND (reference sequence).

The CDR3 loop is CASSRGIGGARTEAFF. Here the CDR3 DNA reads TGCGCCAGCAGCCGAGGCATCGGGGGGGCCAGGACAGAAGCTTTCTTT. This chain links TRBV5-1 with TRBJ1-1; D is perhaps TRBD1 (6 bases). V dropped 4 bases and J dropped 8 bases, with 24 bases sitting between them. This CDR3 is built from 16 residues. CDR1 and CDR2 from the germline V gene are SGHRS and YFSETQ.

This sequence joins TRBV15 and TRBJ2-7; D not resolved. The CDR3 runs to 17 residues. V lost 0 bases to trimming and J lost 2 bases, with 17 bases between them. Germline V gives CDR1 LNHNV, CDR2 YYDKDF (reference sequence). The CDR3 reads CATSRDQVEARTYEQYF. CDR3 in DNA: TGTGCCACCAGCAGAGATCAAGTAGAAGCAAGGACCTACGAGCAGTACTTC.

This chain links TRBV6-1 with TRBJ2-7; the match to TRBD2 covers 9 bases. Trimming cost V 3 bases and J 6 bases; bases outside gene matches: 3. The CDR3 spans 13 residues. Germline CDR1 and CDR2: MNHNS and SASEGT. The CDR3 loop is CASSELAGVEQYF. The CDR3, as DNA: TGTGCCAGCAGTGAGTTAGCGGGAGTCGAGCAGTACTTC.